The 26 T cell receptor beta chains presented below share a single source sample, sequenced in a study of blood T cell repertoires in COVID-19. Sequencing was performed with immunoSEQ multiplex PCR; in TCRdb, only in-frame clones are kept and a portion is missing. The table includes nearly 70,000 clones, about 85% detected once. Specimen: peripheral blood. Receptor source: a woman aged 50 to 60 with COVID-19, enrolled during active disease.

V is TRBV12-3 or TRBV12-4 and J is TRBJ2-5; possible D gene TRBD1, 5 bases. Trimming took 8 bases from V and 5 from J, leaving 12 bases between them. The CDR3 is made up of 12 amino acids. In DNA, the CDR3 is TGTGCCAGCGGTGGGGCGAAGGAGACCCAGTACTTC. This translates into CASGGAKETQYF.

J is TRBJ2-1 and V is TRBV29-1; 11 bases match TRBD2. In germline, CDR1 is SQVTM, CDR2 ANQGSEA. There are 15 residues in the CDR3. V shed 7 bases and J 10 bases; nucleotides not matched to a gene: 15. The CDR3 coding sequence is TGCAGCGCCCAGGGGAACTTAGCGGGAGGGATAGAGCAGTTCTTC. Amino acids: CSAQGNLAGGIEQFF.

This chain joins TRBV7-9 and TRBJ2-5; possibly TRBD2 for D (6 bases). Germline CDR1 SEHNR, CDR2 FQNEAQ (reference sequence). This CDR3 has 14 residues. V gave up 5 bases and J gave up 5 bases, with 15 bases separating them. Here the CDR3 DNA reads TGTGCCAGCAGCCCCGGGGGAATATTTGAGACCCAGTACTTC. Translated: CASSPGGIFETQYF.

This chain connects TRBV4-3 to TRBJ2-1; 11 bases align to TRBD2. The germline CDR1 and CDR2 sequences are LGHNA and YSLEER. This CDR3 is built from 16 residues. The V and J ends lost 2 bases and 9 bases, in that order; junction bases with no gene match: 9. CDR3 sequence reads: CASSQTIAGGYLEQFF. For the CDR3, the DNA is TGCGCCAGCAGCCAAACTATAGCGGGAGGGTACCTTGAGCAGTTCTTC.

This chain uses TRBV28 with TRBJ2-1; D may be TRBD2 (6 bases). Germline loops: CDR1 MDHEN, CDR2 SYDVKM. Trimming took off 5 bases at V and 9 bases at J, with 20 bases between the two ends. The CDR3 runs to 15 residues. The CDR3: CASSPTQTSPAEQFF. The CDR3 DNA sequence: TGTGCCAGCAGTCCCACCCAGACTAGTCCGGCTGAGCAGTTCTTC.

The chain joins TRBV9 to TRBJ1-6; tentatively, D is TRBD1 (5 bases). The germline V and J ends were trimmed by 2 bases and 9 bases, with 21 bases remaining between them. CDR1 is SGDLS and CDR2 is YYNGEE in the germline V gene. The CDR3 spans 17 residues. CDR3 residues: CASSVRPRGRGASPLHF. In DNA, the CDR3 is TGTGCCAGCAGCGTTCGCCCGCGCGGAAGGGGCGCTTCACCCCTCCACTTT.

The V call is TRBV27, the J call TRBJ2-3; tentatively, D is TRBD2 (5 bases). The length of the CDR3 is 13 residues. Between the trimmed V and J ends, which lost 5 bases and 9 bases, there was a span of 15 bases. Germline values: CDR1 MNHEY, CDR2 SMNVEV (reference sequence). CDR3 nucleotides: TGTGCCAGCAGTACCCGTGAGGGTTACACGCAGTATTTT. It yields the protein CASSTREGYTQYF.

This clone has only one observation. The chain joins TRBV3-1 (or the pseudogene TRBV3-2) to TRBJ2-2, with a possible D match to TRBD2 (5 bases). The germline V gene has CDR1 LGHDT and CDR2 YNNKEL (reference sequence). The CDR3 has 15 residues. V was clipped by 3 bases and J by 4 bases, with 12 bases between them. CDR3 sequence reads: CASSQRESFTGELFF. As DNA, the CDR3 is TGTGCCAGCAGCCAGAGGGAATCTTTCACCGGGGAGCTGTTTTTT.

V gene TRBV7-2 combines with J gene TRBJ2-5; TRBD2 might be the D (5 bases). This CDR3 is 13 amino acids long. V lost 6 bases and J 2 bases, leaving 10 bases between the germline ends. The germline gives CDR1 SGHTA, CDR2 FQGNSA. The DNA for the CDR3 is TGTGCCAGCAGACCGGACTCGCAAGAGACCCAGTACTTC. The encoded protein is CASRPDSQETQYF.

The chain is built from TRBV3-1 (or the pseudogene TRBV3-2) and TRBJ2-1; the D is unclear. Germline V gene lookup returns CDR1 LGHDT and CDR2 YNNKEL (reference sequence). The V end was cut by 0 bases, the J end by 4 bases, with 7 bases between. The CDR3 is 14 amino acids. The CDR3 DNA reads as TGTGCCAGCAGCCAAGAATGGCCGTACAATGAGCAGTTCTTC. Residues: CASSQEWPYNEQFF.

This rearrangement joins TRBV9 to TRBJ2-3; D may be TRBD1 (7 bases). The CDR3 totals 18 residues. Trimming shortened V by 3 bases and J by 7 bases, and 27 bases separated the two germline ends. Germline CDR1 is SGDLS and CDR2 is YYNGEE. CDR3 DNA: TGTGCCAGCAGCGCAGCCCCAGGCCGGCGGAGGGGGCTTTATACGCAGTATTTT. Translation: CASSAAPGRRRGLYTQYF. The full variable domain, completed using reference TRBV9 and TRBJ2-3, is DSGVTQTPKHLITATGQRVTLRCSPRSGDLSVYWYQQSLDQGLQFLIQYYNGEERAKGNILERFSAQQFPDLHSELNLSSLELGDSALYFCASSAAPGRRRGLYTQYFGPGTRLTVL.

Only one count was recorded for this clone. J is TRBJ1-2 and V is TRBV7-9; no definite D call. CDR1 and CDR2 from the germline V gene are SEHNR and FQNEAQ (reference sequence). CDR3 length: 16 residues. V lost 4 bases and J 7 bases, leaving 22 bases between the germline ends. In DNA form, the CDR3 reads TGTGCCAGCAGCTCCTTTCGTGGTCAGCGGAGCCCTGGCTACACCTTC. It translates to CASSSFRGQRSPGYTF.

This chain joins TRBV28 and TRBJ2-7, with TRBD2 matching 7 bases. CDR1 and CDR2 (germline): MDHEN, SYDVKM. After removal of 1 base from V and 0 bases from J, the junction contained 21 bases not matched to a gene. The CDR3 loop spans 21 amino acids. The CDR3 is CASSLSPGSRRGSRSSYEQYF. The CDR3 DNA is TGTGCCAGCAGTTTATCGCCAGGGTCGCGGCGGGGGAGTAGGTCCTCCTACGAGCAGTACTTC.

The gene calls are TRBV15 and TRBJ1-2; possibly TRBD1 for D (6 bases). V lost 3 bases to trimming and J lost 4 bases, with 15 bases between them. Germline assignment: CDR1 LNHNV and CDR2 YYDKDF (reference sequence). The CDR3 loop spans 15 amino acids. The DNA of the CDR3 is TGTGCCACCAGCAGCCCGGGGCAGGGGTCCTATGGCTACACCTTC. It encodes CATSSPGQGSYGYTF.

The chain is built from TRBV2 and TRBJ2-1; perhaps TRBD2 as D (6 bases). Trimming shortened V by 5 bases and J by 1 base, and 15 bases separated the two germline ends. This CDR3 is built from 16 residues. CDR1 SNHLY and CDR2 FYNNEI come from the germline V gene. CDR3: CASSHTGELSYNEQFF. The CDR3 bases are TGTGCCAGCAGTCATACGGGGGAGCTATCCTACAATGAGCAGTTCTTC.

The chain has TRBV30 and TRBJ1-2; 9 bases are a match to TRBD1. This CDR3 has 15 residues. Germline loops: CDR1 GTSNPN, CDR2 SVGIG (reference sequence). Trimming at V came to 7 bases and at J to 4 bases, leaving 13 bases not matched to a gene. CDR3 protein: CASWDRVGVGYGYTF. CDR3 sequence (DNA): TGTGCCTCTTGGGACAGGGTGGGTGTTGGCTATGGCTACACCTTC.

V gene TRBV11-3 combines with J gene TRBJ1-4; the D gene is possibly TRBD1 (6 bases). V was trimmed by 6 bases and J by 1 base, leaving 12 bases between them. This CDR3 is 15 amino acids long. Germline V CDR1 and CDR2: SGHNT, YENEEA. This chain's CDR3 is CASSPGQRTNEKLFF. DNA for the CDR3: TGTGCCAGCAGTCCCGGACAGAGAACTAATGAAAAACTGTTTTTT.

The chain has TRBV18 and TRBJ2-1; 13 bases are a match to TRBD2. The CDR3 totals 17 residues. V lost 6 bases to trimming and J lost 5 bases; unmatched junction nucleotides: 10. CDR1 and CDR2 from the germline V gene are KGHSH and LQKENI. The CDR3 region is CASSPYGTSGTDNEQFF. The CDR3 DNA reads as TGTGCCAGCTCGCCATACGGGACTAGCGGGACTGACAATGAGCAGTTCTTC.

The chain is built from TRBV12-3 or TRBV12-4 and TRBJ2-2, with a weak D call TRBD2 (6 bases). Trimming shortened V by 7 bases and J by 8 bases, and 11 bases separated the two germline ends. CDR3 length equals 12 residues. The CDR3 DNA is TGTGCCAGCACCCTAGGGAGGGGGGAGCTGTTTTTT. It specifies CASTLGRGELFF.

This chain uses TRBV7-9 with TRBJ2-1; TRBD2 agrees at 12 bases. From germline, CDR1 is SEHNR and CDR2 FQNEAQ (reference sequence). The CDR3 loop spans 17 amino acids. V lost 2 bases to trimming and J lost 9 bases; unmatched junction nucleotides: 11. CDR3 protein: CASSLRRTSGIRGEQFF. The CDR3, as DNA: TGTGCCAGCAGCTTAAGGCGGACTAGCGGGATTAGGGGTGAGCAGTTCTTC.

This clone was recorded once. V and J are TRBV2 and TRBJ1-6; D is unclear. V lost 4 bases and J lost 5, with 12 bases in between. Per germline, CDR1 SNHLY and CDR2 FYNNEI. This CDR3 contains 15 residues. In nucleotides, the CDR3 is TGTGCCAGCAGTGGGCAGAACCTCAATAATTCACCCCTCCACTTT. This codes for CASSGQNLNNSPLHF.

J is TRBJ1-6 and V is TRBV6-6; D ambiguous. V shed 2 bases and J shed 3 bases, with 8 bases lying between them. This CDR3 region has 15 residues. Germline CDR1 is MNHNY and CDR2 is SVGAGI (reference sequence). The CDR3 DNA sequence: TGTGCCAGCAGTTACACGGGAGACTATAATTCACCCCTCCACTTT. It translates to CASSYTGDYNSPLHF.

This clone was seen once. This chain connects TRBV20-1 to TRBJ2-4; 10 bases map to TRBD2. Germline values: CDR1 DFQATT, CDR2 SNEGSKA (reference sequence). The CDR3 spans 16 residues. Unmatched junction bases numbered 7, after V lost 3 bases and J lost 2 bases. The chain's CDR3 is CSASKREGPTKNIQYF. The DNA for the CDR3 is TGCAGTGCTAGTAAGCGGGAGGGCCCAACCAAAAACATTCAGTACTTC.

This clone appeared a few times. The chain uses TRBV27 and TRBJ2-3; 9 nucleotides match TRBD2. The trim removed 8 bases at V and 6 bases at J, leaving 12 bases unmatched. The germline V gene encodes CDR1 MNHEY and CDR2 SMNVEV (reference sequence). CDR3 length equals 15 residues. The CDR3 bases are TGTGCCAGCCGGGGTAGCGGGAGAACTCTTGATACGCAGTATTTT. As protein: CASRGSGRTLDTQYF.

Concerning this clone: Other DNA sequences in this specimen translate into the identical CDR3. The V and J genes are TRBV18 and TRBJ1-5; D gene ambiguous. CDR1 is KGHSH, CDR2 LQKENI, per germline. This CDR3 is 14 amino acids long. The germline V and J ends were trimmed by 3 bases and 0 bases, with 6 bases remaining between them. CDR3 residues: CASSPQNSNQPQHF. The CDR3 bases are TGTGCCAGCTCACCCCAGAATAGCAATCAGCCCCAGCATTTT.

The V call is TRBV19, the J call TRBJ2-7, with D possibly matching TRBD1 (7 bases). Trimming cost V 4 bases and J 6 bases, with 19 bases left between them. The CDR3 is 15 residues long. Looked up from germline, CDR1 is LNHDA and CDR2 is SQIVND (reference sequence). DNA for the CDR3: TGTGCCAGTAGTAACTTCCCAGGGGGGTCTGGCGAGCAGTACTTC. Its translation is CASSNFPGGSGEQYF.